These 9 T cell receptor beta chains originate from one sample sequenced in a study of Ad26.COV2.S vaccination and SARS-CoV-2 variants. Treatment of the sample: roughly 19 received Ad26.COV2.S at low or high dose, single or two shots; several received placebo; per-sample allocation not given. It was on day 63 after the first vaccine or placebo injection that samples were taken. The method was immunoSEQ multiplex PCR; TCRdb's version includes in-frame clones alone and lacks a portion of them. The sample holds about 420,000 clones, approximately 90% seen once. The sample consisted of peripheral blood, taken in a trial of Ad26.COV2.S vaccine versus placebo. These receptor sequences come from a person between 18 and 65 years old who received the Ad26.COV2.S COVID-19 vaccine or a placebo.

V gene TRBV14 combines with J gene TRBJ2-1; TRBD2 aligns across 7 bases. The ends lost 3 bases at V and 5 bases at J; junction bases unmatched: 10. CDR1 is SGHDN and CDR2 is FVKESK in the germline V gene. The CDR3 sequence is 16 residues long. The chain's CDR3 is CASSHPGEGFHNEQFF. CDR3 nucleotides: TGTGCCAGCAGCCACCCCGGGGAGGGGTTCCACAATGAGCAGTTCTTC.

CDR3: CASRFPGRALTDTQYF. For the CDR3, the DNA is TGTGCCAGCAGATTCCCCGGCAGGGCGCTCACAGATACGCAGTATTTT. The chain is built from TRBV11-2 and TRBJ2-3; a weak D match, TRBD1 (5 bases). V dropped 6 bases and J dropped 2 bases, with 18 bases sitting between them. The CDR3 totals 16 residues. Germline CDR1 is SGHAT and CDR2 is FQNNGV. Full variable domain (rest looked up from reference TRBV11-2 and TRBJ2-3): EAGVAQSPRYKIIEKRQSVAFWCNPISGHATLYWYQQILGQGPKLLIQFQNNGVVDDSQLPKDRFSAERLKGVDSTLKIQPAKLEDSAVYLCASRFPGRALTDTQYFGPGTRLTVL.

The rearrangement joins TRBV18 to TRBJ1-6; TRBD1 might be the D (6 bases). Germline CDR1 KGHSH, CDR2 LQKENI. The V gene lost 3 bases and the J gene lost 0 bases, with 18 bases spanning the gap. The CDR3 has 19 residues. CDR3 nucleotide sequence: TGTGCCAGCTCACCCCGAAAGGGGGGACCGAGCTCCTATAATTCACCCCTCCACTTT. It specifies CASSPRKGGPSSYNSPLHF.

This clone was counted a single time. The J gene is TRBJ2-7, the V gene TRBV7-2, with D hard to call. V lost 2 bases and J 3 bases, leaving 8 bases between the germline ends. The germline V gene encodes CDR1 SGHTA and CDR2 FQGNSA. There are 13 residues in the CDR3. The CDR3, as DNA: TGTGCCAGCAGCTTAAGGAACAGCTACGAGCAGTACTTC. It yields the protein CASSLRNSYEQYF.

The chain couples TRBV5-8 to TRBJ2-7, with 9 bases aligning to TRBD2. CDR3 length equals 15 residues. V was clipped by 2 bases and J by 6 bases; unmatched bases: 9. Germline assignment: CDR1 SGHTS and CDR2 YDEGEE. The CDR3 bases are TGTGCCAGCAGCTTCGCGGGAGGGCAGGGCGGCGAGCAGTACTTC. This codes for CASSFAGGQGGEQYF. Together with reference TRBV5-8 and TRBJ2-7, the CDR3 gives the full variable domain: EAGVTQSPTHLIKTRGQQATLRCSPISGHTSVYWYQQALGLGLQFLLWYDEGEERNRGNFPPRFSGRQFPNYSSELNVNALELEDSALYLCASSFAGGQGGEQYFGPGTRLTVT.

The chain joins TRBV7-2 to TRBJ1-5; D is undetermined. The CDR3 has 14 amino acids. Trimming stripped 1 base from V and 4 bases from J, with 8 bases between. Germline V gene data show CDR1 as SGHTA and CDR2 as FQGNSA. The CDR3 region has the DNA TGTGCCAGCAGCTTAGAATGGGGTAATCAGCCCCAGCATTTT. Its protein is CASSLEWGNQPQHF. Full variable domain (missing parts from reference TRBV7-2 and TRBJ1-5): GAGVSQSPSNKVTEKGKDVELRCDPISGHTALYWYRQSLGQGLEFLIYFQGNSAPDKSGLPSDRFSAERTGGSVSTLTIQRTQQEDSAVYLCASSLEWGNQPQHFGDGTRLSIL.

This chain links TRBV28 with TRBJ2-2; D is possibly TRBD2 (7 bases). The CDR3 has 15 amino acids. CDR1 is MDHEN, CDR2 SYDVKM, per germline. V dropped 5 bases and J dropped 4 bases, with 14 bases sitting between them. CDR3 loop: CASSTNREGTGELFF. CDR3 nucleotides: TGTGCCAGCAGTACAAACAGGGAGGGCACCGGGGAGCTGTTTTTT.

V is TRBV28 and J is TRBJ1-6; no reliable D call. Germline V gene sequence: CDR1 MDHEN, CDR2 SYDVKM. V dropped 1 base and J dropped 10 bases, with 8 bases sitting between them. The CDR3 contains 13 residues. Here the CDR3 DNA reads TGTGCCAGCAGTTTATTAGAGGAGTCACCCCTCCACTTT. It codes for CASSLLEESPLHF.

The chain employs TRBV9 and TRBJ2-1; D is unclear. Germline V gives CDR1 SGDLS, CDR2 YYNGEE. Deletions cut 3 bases from V and 7 bases from J, with 2 bases between. The CDR3 has 10 amino acids. The CDR3 here is CASSGNEQFF. The DNA of the CDR3 is TGTGCCAGCAGCGGGAATGAGCAGTTCTTC.